What follows describes a single TCR beta chain. Antigen unknown. This table comes from immunoSEQ multiplex PCR, and its TCRdb copy is limited to in-frame clones, with some not included. Of around 69,000 clones listed, almost 90% are singletons. The source of the sample is a study of T cells in localized non-small cell lung cancer. Broader study findings: In uninvolved adjacent lung, T cell clonality reached its highest value, exceeding tumor.

The V gene's germline CDR1 is SGHRS and CDR2 YFSETQ. Between the trimmed V and J ends, which lost 2 bases and 5 bases, there was a span of 13 bases. CDR3 length: 14 residues. The chain couples TRBV5-1 to TRBJ1-1, with D tentatively TRBD1 (6 bases). The sequencing here drew on peripheral blood, taken before any cancer treatment. The TCR was taken from a woman between 40 and 69 years old with stage I lung adenocarcinoma. The CDR3 protein is CASSLGQRETEAFF. The CDR3 DNA is TGCGCCAGCAGCTTAGGACAGCGAGAGACTGAAGCTTTCTTT.